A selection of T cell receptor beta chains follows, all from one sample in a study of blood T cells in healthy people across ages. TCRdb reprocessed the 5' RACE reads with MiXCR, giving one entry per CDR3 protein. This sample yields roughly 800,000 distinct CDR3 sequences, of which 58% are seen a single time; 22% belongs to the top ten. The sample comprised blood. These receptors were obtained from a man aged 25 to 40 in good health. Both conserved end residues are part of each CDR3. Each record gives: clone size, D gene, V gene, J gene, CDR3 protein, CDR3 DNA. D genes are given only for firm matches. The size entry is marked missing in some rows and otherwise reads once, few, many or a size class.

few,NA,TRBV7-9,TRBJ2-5,CASRLQVEETQYF,TGTGCCAGCAGGCTCCAGGTAGAAGAGACCCAGTACTTC
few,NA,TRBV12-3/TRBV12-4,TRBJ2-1,CASSLRDGSEQFF,TGTGCCAGCAGTTTGCGGGATGGGAGTGAGCAGTTCTTC
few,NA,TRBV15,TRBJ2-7,CATSRDPRVHNEQYF,TGTGCCACCAGCAGAGATCCCCGGGTTCACAACGAGCAGTACTTC
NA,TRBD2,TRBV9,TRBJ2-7,CASSSRYGTSVYEQYF,TGTGCCAGCAGCTCACGGTACGGGACTAGCGTCTACGAGCAGTACTTC
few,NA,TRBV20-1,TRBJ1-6,CSVQTGTNSPLHF,TGCAGTGTCCAGACGGGGACGAATTCACCCCTCCACTTT
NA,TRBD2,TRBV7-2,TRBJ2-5,CASSSQRGQETQYF,TGTGCCAGCAGCTCACAGCGGGGCCAAGAGACCCAGTACTTC
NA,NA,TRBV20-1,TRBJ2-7,CSARDRSYYYEQYF,TGCAGTGCTAGAGATCGGAGTTACTACTACGAGCAGTACTTC
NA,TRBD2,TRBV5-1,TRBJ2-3,CASSRTLSRESTDTQYF,TGCGCCAGCAGCCGTACTCTCTCGCGGGAGAGTACAGATACGCAGTATTTT
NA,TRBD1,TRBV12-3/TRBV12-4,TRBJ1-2,CASSLGQGGYSYTF,TGTGCCAGCAGTTTAGGACAGGGAGGATATAGCTACACCTTC
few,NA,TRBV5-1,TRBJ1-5,CASSPRPADSNQPQHF,TGCGCCAGCAGCCCTCGACCCGCAGATAGCAATCAGCCCCAGCATTTT
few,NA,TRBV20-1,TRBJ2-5,CSASDVGETQYF,TGCAGTGCTTCGGATGTGGGAGAGACCCAGTACTTC
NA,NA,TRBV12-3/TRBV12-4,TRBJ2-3,CASSLRRYTPSQAGPWDGQYF,TGTGCCAGCAGTTTACGTCGGTACACACCCTCACAGGCGGGACCCTGGGATGGGCAGTATTTT
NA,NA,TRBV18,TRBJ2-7,CVTQLNLSNNEQYF,TGTGTCACCCAGCTTAACCTATCTAACAATGAGCAGTACTTC
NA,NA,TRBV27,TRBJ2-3,CASSPRGPSTYTQYF,TGTGCCAGCAGTCCGCGGGGGCCGAGCACATATACGCAGTATTTT
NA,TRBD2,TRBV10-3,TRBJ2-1,CAISDPPVAGGRNEQFF,TGTGCCATCAGTGATCCCCCGGTGGCGGGGGGGAGAAATGAGCAGTTCTTC
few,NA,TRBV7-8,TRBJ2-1,CASSYMARINPYNEQFF,TGTGCCAGCAGTTATATGGCGCGGATCAACCCTTACAATGAGCAGTTCTTC
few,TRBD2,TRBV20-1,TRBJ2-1,CSARGWVSGGAGNEQFF,TGCAGTGCTAGAGGCTGGGTTAGCGGGGGGGCTGGTAATGAGCAGTTCTTC
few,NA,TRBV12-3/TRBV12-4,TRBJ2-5,CASSSLGLSLRERRHFETQYF,TGTGCCAGCAGTTCCCTCGGACTATCTCTTAGGGAAAGGCGTCACTTTGAGACCCAGTACTTC
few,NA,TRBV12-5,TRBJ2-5,CASGLVELETQYF,TGTGCTAGTGGTTTGGTAGAGCTGGAGACCCAGTACTTC
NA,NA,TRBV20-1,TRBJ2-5,CSARDVAFRETQYF,TGCAGTGCTAGAGATGTGGCTTTTAGGGAGACCCAGTACTTC